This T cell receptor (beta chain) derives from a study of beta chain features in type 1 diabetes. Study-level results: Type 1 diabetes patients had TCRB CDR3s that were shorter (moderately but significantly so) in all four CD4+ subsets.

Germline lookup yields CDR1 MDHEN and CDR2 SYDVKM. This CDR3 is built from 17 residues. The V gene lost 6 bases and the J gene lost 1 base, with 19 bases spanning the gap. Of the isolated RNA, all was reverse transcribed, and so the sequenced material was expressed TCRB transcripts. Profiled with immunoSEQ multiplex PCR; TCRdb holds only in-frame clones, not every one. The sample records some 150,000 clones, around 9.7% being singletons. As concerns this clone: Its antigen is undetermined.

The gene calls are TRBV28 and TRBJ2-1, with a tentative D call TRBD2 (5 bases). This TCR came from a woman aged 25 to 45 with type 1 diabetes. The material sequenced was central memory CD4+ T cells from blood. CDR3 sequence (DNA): TGTGCCAGCAGGTCGGGGTCCTTTCGGAGGTCCTACAATGAGCAGTTCTTC. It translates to CASRSGSFRRSYNEQFF.